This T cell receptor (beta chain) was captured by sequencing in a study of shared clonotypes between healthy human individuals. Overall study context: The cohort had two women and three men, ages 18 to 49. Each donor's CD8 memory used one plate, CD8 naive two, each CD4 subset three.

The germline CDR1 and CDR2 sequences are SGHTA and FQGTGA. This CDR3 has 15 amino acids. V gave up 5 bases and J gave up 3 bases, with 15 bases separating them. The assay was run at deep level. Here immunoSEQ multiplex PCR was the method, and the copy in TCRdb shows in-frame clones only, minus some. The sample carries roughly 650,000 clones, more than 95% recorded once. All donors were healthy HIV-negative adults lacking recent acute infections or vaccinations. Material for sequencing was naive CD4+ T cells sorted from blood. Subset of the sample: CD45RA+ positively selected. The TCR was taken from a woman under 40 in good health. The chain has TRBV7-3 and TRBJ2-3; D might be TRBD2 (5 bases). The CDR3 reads CASSVGLAATDTQYF. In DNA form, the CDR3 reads TGTGCCAGCAGCGTGGGCCTAGCCGCGACAGATACGCAGTATTTT.